What follows are 18 T cell receptor beta chains derived from one specimen sequenced in a study of response to subunit inactivated influenza vaccine. MiXCR was run by TCRdb on the RT-PCR reads, yielding one entry per CDR3 protein. The data contain roughly 760,000 distinct CDR3 sequences, 21% of them singletons. The input for sequencing was PBMCs from blood, taken roughly 5 days after vaccination. Source of these receptors: a middle-aged man who received an inactivated influenza vaccine.

The chain carries TRBV28 and TRBJ1-2; 7 bases line up with TRBD1. This CDR3 is 15 amino acids long. The V and J ends lost 7 bases and 6 bases, in that order; junction bases with no gene match: 14. Germline-derived CDR1 and CDR2 are MDHEN and SYDVKM. DNA of the CDR3: TGTGCCAGCATACCCGAAGGGGGCGCATTGGATGGCTACACCTTC. It yields the protein CASIPEGGALDGYTF.

This chain connects TRBV30 to TRBJ2-1; TRBD1 is a possible D gene (5 bases). Germline-derived CDR1 and CDR2 are GTSNPN and SVGIG (reference sequence). The length of the CDR3 is 13 residues. V lost 5 bases and J 0 bases, leaving 8 bases between the germline ends. The CDR3 loop reads CAWDSSSYNEQFF. CDR3 nucleotide sequence: TGTGCCTGGGACAGCAGCTCCTACAATGAGCAGTTCTTC. The whole variable domain, filled in from reference TRBV30 and TRBJ2-1, reads SQTIHQWPATLVQPVGSPLSLECTVEGTSNPNLYWYRQAAGRGLQLLFYSVGIGQISSEVPQNLSASRPQDRQFILSSKKLLLSDSGFYLCAWDSSSYNEQFFGPGTRLTVL.

The chain has TRBV5-1 and TRBJ2-4; D perhaps matches TRBD2 (7 bases). There are 15 residues in the CDR3. Looked up from germline, CDR1 is SGHRS and CDR2 is YFSETQ. Trimming pared 4 bases from V and 8 bases from J, leaving 19 bases between. This CDR3 is CASSAWGGGPDIQYF. CDR3 nucleotide sequence: TGCGCCAGCAGCGCCTGGGGCGGGGGCCCGGACATTCAGTACTTC.

V is TRBV28 and J is TRBJ1-2, with TRBD1 identical over 8 bases. The germline CDR1 and CDR2 sequences are MDHEN and SYDVKM. The trim removed 6 bases at V and 6 bases at J, leaving 9 bases unmatched. This CDR3 contains 14 residues. CDR3 nucleotide sequence: TGTGCCAGCAGGACCCCGACAGGGGCCGATGGCTACACCTTC. Its protein product is CASRTPTGADGYTF.

The chain has TRBV20-1 and TRBJ1-1, with TRBD1 identical over 7 bases. The CDR3 sequence is 13 residues long. Germline V gives CDR1 DFQATT, CDR2 SNEGSKA (reference sequence). The ends lost 5 bases at V and 1 base at J; junction bases unmatched: 4. CDR3 DNA: TGCAGTGCTTGCAGGACAGGGAACACTGAAGCTTTCTTT. Its translation: CSACRTGNTEAFF.

The J gene is TRBJ2-1, the V gene TRBV7-9; perhaps D is TRBD1 or TRBD2 (5 bases each). Per the germline V gene, CDR1 is SEHNR and CDR2 is FQNEAQ (reference sequence). The V end was cut by 0 bases, the J end by 8 bases, with 17 bases between. The CDR3 consists of 16 residues. The CDR3 region is CASSLAGTGPGYEQFF. CDR3 bases: TGTGCCAGCAGCTTAGCTGGGACGGGCCCCGGGTATGAGCAGTTCTTC.

This clonotype was seen a handful of times. The chain employs TRBV5-1 and TRBJ2-7, with TRBD1 identical over 8 bases. The V segment lost 5 bases and the J segment 3 bases; nucleotides outside the gene matches: 10. The CDR3 consists of 15 residues. Per germline, CDR1 SGHRS and CDR2 YFSETQ. This CDR3 reads CASSSTTGGHYEQYF. In DNA form, the CDR3 reads TGCGCCAGCAGTTCCACAACAGGGGGGCACTACGAGCAGTACTTC.

In this sample, this clonotype turned up a few times. The rearrangement joins TRBV14 to TRBJ2-5, with 14 positions matching TRBD2. The ends lost 3 bases at V and 3 bases at J; junction bases unmatched: 3. Germline V gene sequence: CDR1 SGHDN, CDR2 FVKESK. CDR3 size: 16 residues. CDR3 nucleotide sequence: TGTGCCAGCAGCCACGGGACTAGCGGGGGCAAAGAGACCCAGTACTTC. Translated: CASSHGTSGGKETQYF.

This clonotype showed up just once. V usage is TRBV20-1 and J usage is TRBJ1-2; a weak D match, TRBD1 (5 bases). V shed 0 bases and J shed 5 bases, with 13 bases lying between them. The CDR3 loop spans 14 amino acids. Germline CDR1 DFQATT, CDR2 SNEGSKA (reference sequence). CDR3 in DNA: TGCAGTGCTAGAGATCAGGGTGAGGGTTATGGCTACACCTTC. Its translation: CSARDQGEGYGYTF.

This clonotype was picked up a small number of times. This chain uses TRBV20-1 with TRBJ1-6, with TRBD1 identical over 10 bases. With V trimmed by 3 bases and J by 7 bases, 9 bases remained unmatched. This CDR3 has 16 amino acids. Germline CDR1 DFQATT, CDR2 SNEGSKA (reference sequence). CDR3 in DNA: TGCAGTGCTAGTGGCCCGACAGGGGGCCCGAATTCACCCCTCCACTTT. This sequence encodes CSASGPTGGPNSPLHF.

Only a few counts were recorded for this clonotype. This chain links TRBV15 with TRBJ2-3, with 8 bases matching TRBD1. The CDR3 loop spans 16 amino acids. CDR1 and CDR2 from the germline V gene are LNHNV and YYDKDF (reference sequence). V shed 3 bases and J 6 bases; nucleotides not matched to a gene: 11. CDR3 nucleotide sequence: TGTGCCACCAGCAGGGAGGTTTGGACAGGGACTGATACGCAGTATTTT. The encoded protein is CATSREVWTGTDTQYF.

This chain links TRBV5-1 with TRBJ2-6, with D unresolved. The V end was cut by 6 bases, the J end by 0 bases, with 10 bases between. CDR1 is SGHRS, CDR2 YFSETQ, per germline. This CDR3 contains 15 residues. The CDR3 is CASKPLISGANVLTF. Here the CDR3 DNA reads TGCGCCAGCAAACCGCTGATCTCTGGGGCCAACGTCCTGACTTTC.

This sequence joins TRBV15 and TRBJ2-4; D unclear. Germline assignment: CDR1 LNHNV and CDR2 YYDKDF (reference sequence). Trimming left V 3 bases short and J 5 bases short, with 8 bases between. This CDR3 has 13 residues. CDR3 residues: CATSRTFENIQYF. DNA of the CDR3: TGTGCCACCAGCAGGACCTTTGAAAACATTCAGTACTTC.

Only a few counts were recorded for this clonotype. This chain uses TRBV20-1 with TRBJ2-5, with D possibly called TRBD1 or TRBD2 (5 bases each). This CDR3 is built from 12 residues. Trimming cost V 5 bases and J 5 bases, with 12 bases left between them. CDR1 and CDR2 from the germline V gene are DFQATT and SNEGSKA (reference sequence). CDR3 nucleotide sequence: TGCAGTGCTCTACGGGACGCCGAGACCCAGTACTTC. Protein product: CSALRDAETQYF.

The rearrangement joins TRBV27 to TRBJ2-1, with TRBD2 identical over 10 bases. Germline CDR1 and CDR2: MNHEY and SMNVEV (reference sequence). The CDR3 contains 15 residues. Trimming at V came to 1 base and at J to 5 bases, leaving 2 bases not matched to a gene. The CDR3 protein is CASSLYSGRNNEQFF. In nucleotides, the CDR3 is TGTGCCAGCAGTTTATATAGCGGGAGGAACAATGAGCAGTTCTTC.

The chain recombines TRBV7-9 with TRBJ1-6, with TRBD1 as a possible D gene (5 bases). Germline assignment: CDR1 SEHNR and CDR2 FQNEAQ (reference sequence). Trimming took off 5 bases at V and 2 bases at J, with 10 bases between the two ends. This CDR3 region has 15 residues. The CDR3 DNA sequence: TGTGCCAGCAGCACCGGGACGGCCTATAATTCACCCCTCCACTTT. Translation: CASSTGTAYNSPLHF.

To note about this clonotype: Germline is not matched at one junction end, which may reflect a read error. This rearrangement joins TRBV7-9 to TRBJ2-3; perhaps D is TRBD1 or TRBD2 (6 bases each). Germline V gene lookup returns CDR1 SEHNR and CDR2 FQNEAQ (reference sequence). This CDR3 is 11 amino acids long. CDR3 sequence (DNA): TGTGCCAGCAGCCCGGGGGCAGGAGCCCATTTT. Translated: CASSPGAGAHF.

This sequence joins TRBV2 and TRBJ2-3; the D gene is possibly TRBD1 (6 bases). The CDR3 is 15 residues long. Germline CDR1 reads SNHLY; CDR2 reads FYNNEI. V was pared by 6 bases and J by 0 bases, with 13 bases between. CDR3 protein: CASRKQGYSTDTQYF. CDR3 coding DNA: TGTGCCAGCAGGAAACAGGGATACAGCACAGATACGCAGTATTTT.